This is a list of T cell receptor beta chains from one sample in a study of identical twins. MiXCR, run by TCRdb on the 5' RACE reads, gives a single entry per CDR3 protein. The sample records about 470,000 distinct CDR3 sequences, less than 25% being singletons. These same data were also listed under a study on T cells expressing NK-cell markers.

Sequencing was performed on CD4+ T cells sorted from blood. All receptors derive from a young woman in good health. Both conserved end residues are part of each CDR3. The D gene is left open where the match is weak. Not all rows give a size; the values are once, few, many and, for expanded clones, a class.

V	size	J	D	DNA	CDR3
TRBV6-1	.	TRBJ2-3	.	TGTGCCAGCAGGGCTTGGGCTAGCGAGAATACGCAGTATTTT	CASRAWASENTQYF
TRBV6-1	.	TRBJ2-5	TRBD2	TGTGCCAGCAGTGGATTGGCGGGGGGGCGCCGAGAGACCCAGTACTTC	CASSGLAGGRRETQYF
TRBV6-2/TRBV6-3	few	TRBJ1-6	TRBD1	TGTGCCAGCAGGTCCCGCGGACAGGGTAATTCACCCCTCCACTTT	CASRSRGQGNSPLHF
TRBV5-1	.	TRBJ2-1	TRBD2	TGCGCCAGCAGCTTGGATCCTACTAGCGGGTACTCCTACAATGAGCAGTTCTTC	CASSLDPTSGYSYNEQFF
TRBV18	.	TRBJ1-3	.	TGTGCCAGCTCACCAGTCGGGTCCGGGGCTGGAAACACCATATATTTT	CASSPVGSGAGNTIYF
TRBV6-1	.	TRBJ1-4	TRBD1	TGTGCCAGCAGGATCGGGACAGGTCGTGAAAAACTGTTTTTT	CASRIGTGREKLFF
TRBV11-2	few	TRBJ2-2	TRBD2	TGTGCCAAATCAGCGGGGGGAGGTACCGGGGAGCTGTTTTTT	CAKSAGGGTGELFF
TRBV27	.	TRBJ2-5	TRBD2	TGTGCCAGCGGGGGGAGCGGGGCCCGCCAAGAGACCCAGTACTTC	CASGGSGARQETQYF
TRBV5-5	few	TRBJ2-1	.	TGTGCCAGCAGACCTATTACAGGGAAAATTGAGTTCTTC	CASRPITGKIEFF
TRBV20-1	.	TRBJ2-5	.	TGCAGTGCCCGGCGGGGTACGGAGACCCAGTACTTC	CSARRGTETQYF
TRBV6-1	.	TRBJ2-7	TRBD1	TGTGCCAGCAGATGGACAGGGTCCTACGAGCAGTACTTC	CASRWTGSYEQYF
TRBV12-3/TRBV12-4	few	TRBJ2-1	TRBD2	TGTGCCAGCAGTCATAGGACTAGCGGGAGTCGCGATGAGCAGTTCTTC	CASSHRTSGSRDEQFF
TRBV30	.	TRBJ2-7	.	TGTGCCTTTGCCCCCGAGTACGAGCAGTACTTC	CAFAPEYEQYF
TRBV5-6	.	TRBJ2-7	.	TGTGCCAGCAGCTTGAGACGGATCTACGAGCAGTACTTC	CASSLRRIYEQYF
TRBV2	.	TRBJ2-4	.	TGTGCCAGCAGCAGTTACGGGACGGTTTGGTTC	CASSSYGTVWF
TRBV20-1	.	TRBJ2-5	TRBD2	TGCAATGCTCCATGGGGGGGGGTGCGAGAGACCCAGTACTTC	CNAPWGGVRETQYF
TRBV7-8	.	TRBJ2-5	.	TGTGCCAGCAGCGCGAATATACAGGGGAGGGAGACCCAGTACTTC	CASSANIQGRETQYF
TRBV5-6	few	TRBJ2-3	.	TGTGCCAGCAGCTTGAAGGGCACAGATACGCAGTATTTT	CASSLKGTDTQYF
TRBV5-1	few	TRBJ2-7	TRBD2	TGCGCCAGCAGCTTGGTGGTGACTTCCCTAGCGGGTGAGCAGTACTTC	CASSLVVTSLAGEQYF
TRBV7-8	.	TRBJ1-5	TRBD1	TGTGCCAGCAGCTCGGGGACAGTTAATCAGCCCCAGCATTTT	CASSSGTVNQPQHF
TRBV7-8	.	TRBJ2-7	.	TGTGCCAGCAGCTTAGGTTTCGGCAGAAGCTACGAGCAGTACTTC	CASSLGFGRSYEQYF
TRBV29-1	.	TRBJ2-3	TRBD2	TGCAGCGTTGAAGCCATTGGGAGCGGGAGGATAACAGATACGCAGTATTTT	CSVEAIGSGRITDTQYF
TRBV7-2	.	TRBJ2-5	TRBD2	TGTGCCAGCAGCTTCGTAGCGGGTATGGAGACCCAGTACTTC	CASSFVAGMETQYF
TRBV18	.	TRBJ2-2	TRBD1	TGTGCCAGCTCACCACCCGGGACAGGGTTTGACGGGGAGCTGTTTTTT	CASSPPGTGFDGELFF
TRBV2	many	TRBJ2-1	.	TGTGCCAGCAGCCTCCTGGTGGGGCTAGACGACTCCTACAATGAGCAGTTCTTC	CASSLLVGLDDSYNEQFF
TRBV20-1	few	TRBJ2-7	TRBD2	TGCAGTGCTAGGAGGGTGCTAAGCGGGGGGGTCGAGCAGTACTTC	CSARRVLSGGVEQYF
TRBV5-1	.	TRBJ2-5	TRBD2	TGCGCCAGCAGCCTACGGGTAGCGGGGGACGAGACCCAGTACTTC	CASSLRVAGDETQYF
TRBV10-3	few	TRBJ2-2	TRBD2	TGTGCCATCAGTAAGCGGGGACTAGCGGGACCGGGAACGGCGAACACCGGGGAGCTGTTTTTT	CAISKRGLAGPGTANTGELFF
TRBV30	.	TRBJ2-1	.	TGTGCCGGGGCGCGTAGAGCCCTTTACAATGAGCAGTTCTTC	CAGARRALYNEQFF
TRBV3-1	.	TRBJ2-4	.	TGTGCCAGCGGCATAGGGTTTCTCAAAAACATTCAGTACTTC	CASGIGFLKNIQYF
TRBV9	few	TRBJ2-7	TRBD1	TGTGCCAGCAGCGTCCCGGGACAGATCTCCTACGAGCAGTACTTC	CASSVPGQISYEQYF
TRBV7-8	many	TRBJ2-7	.	TGTGCCAGCAGCTTAGCGCTCAGCGGCGAGCAGTACTTC	CASSLALSGEQYF
TRBV7-2	few	TRBJ2-3	.	TGTGCCAGCAGAGAGGATAACACAGATACGCAGTATTTT	CASREDNTDTQYF
TRBV3-1	few	TRBJ2-5	.	TGTGCCAGCAGCCTAACAACGGGAGAGACCCAGTACTTC	CASSLTTGETQYF
TRBV20-1	few	TRBJ2-5	.	TGCAGTGCTAGGGCAGGTGCTAAAGAGACCCAGTACTTC	CSARAGAKETQYF
TRBV6-2/TRBV6-3	many	TRBJ2-1	TRBD2	TGTGCCAGCAGTTACTCCGCACCGGCGGGAGTCTACAATGAGCAGTTCTTC	CASSYSAPAGVYNEQFF
TRBV7-2	.	TRBJ2-7	.	TGTGCCAGCAGGTCAAGGTGGAGCTCCTACGAGCAGTACTTC	CASRSRWSSYEQYF
TRBV12-3/TRBV12-4	few	TRBJ2-2	TRBD1	TGTGCCAGCAGTTACGGACAGGTTGGGACCGGGGAGCTGTTTTTT	CASSYGQVGTGELFF
TRBV6-1	.	TRBJ2-3	.	TGTGCCAGCAGCCCAAAATCTAGCGACAGCACAGATACGCAGTATTTT	CASSPKSSDSTDTQYF
TRBV15	.	TRBJ2-1	.	TGTGCCACCAGCAGAATGGTGGGGTCCTACAATGAGCAGTTCTTC	CATSRMVGSYNEQFF
TRBV10-1	.	TRBJ2-5	TRBD1	TGCGCCAGCAGTGAGTCGGCAGGGGGCGCGGAGACCCAGTACTTC	CASSESAGGAETQYF
TRBV2	.	TRBJ2-3	.	TGTGCCAGCAGTGACTACTCTAGCACAGATACGCAGTATTTT	CASSDYSSTDTQYF
TRBV12-3/TRBV12-4	many	TRBJ1-1	.	TGTGCCAGCAGAACAGGGCGCAGTAACACTGAAGCTTTCTTT	CASRTGRSNTEAFF
TRBV5-1	few	TRBJ2-3	TRBD2	TGCGCCAGCAGCTTGGCCGCTAGCGGGGGGGCAGGGGATACGCAGTATTTT	CASSLAASGGAGDTQYF
TRBV12-3/TRBV12-4	.	TRBJ1-2	.	TGTGCCAGCAGTTCCGGCAGGGGAGATGGCTACACCTTC	CASSSGRGDGYTF
TRBV20-1	few	TRBJ2-1	TRBD2	TGCAGTGCTAGCTTTTCTAGCGGGAGGGACAATGAGCAGTTCTTC	CSASFSSGRDNEQFF
TRBV10-2	.	TRBJ1-5	TRBD1	TGCGCCAGCAGAAGACAGGGCGGTTCGGGCAATCAGCCCCAGCATTTT	CASRRQGGSGNQPQHF
TRBV20-1	few	TRBJ2-7	.	TGCAGTGCTAGAGACGGCCCGGGGAGTTACTACGAGCAGTACTTC	CSARDGPGSYYEQYF
TRBV10-1	few	TRBJ2-2	.	TGCGCCAGCAGTGAGTCGGGGGCCGCCGGGGAGCTGTTTTTT	CASSESGAAGELFF
TRBV5-6	.	TRBJ1-2	.	TGTGCCAGCAGCTTGTATCTAACCTACAACTATGGCTACACCTTC	CASSLYLTYNYGYTF
TRBV11-3	.	TRBJ2-2	TRBD2	TGTGCCAGCAGCCCGCGGGGGGCCGGCACCGGGGAGCTGTTTTTT	CASSPRGAGTGELFF